The 2 T cell receptor beta chains reported below all come from one sample, sequenced in a study of cytomegalovirus exposure and HLA in healthy donors. The PCR ran on 60 Vbeta and 13 Jbeta primers. Profiling relied on immunoSEQ multiplex PCR, and the TCRdb table lists in-frame clones only, not all of them. Seen here are about 190,000 clones, 74% observed once, and the top ten hold less than 4%. The specimen was PBMCs. The receptors stem from a woman aged 25 to 39 in good health and CMV-seropositive.

V is TRBV25-1 and J is TRBJ2-2, with D possibly matching TRBD2 (6 bases). The germline gives CDR1 MGHDK, CDR2 SYGVNS. Trimming took off 0 bases at V and 10 bases at J, with 21 bases between the two ends. CDR3 length: 17 residues. CDR3 protein: CASSEYITGREKEELFF. The CDR3 nucleotides are TGTGCCAGCAGTGAATATATAACCGGCCGGGAGAAAGAGGAGCTGTTTTTT. The full variable domain, completed using reference TRBV25-1 and TRBJ2-2, is EADIYQTPRYLVIGTGKKITLECSQTMGHDKMYWYQQDPGMELHLIHYSYGVNSTEKGDLSSESTVSRIRTEHFPLTLESARPSHTSQYLCASSEYITGREKEELFFGEGSRLTVL.

The chain has TRBV7-9 and TRBJ2-1; 9 nucleotides match TRBD2. The V segment lost 8 bases and the J segment 7 bases; nucleotides outside the gene matches: 12. The CDR3 contains 15 residues. Looked up from germline, CDR1 is SEHNR and CDR2 is FQNEAQ (reference sequence). The CDR3 reads CASPNELAGLNEQFF. Written as DNA, the CDR3 is TGTGCCAGCCCAAATGAACTAGCGGGCTTGAATGAGCAGTTCTTC.